This is a list of T cell receptor beta chains from one sample in a study of cytotoxic CD8 clonotypes in ibrutinib-treated CLL. Profiling relied on immunoSEQ multiplex PCR, and the TCRdb table lists in-frame clones only, not all of them. The table lists some 35,000 clones, 71% of them singletons. The sample here was PBMCs, taken at disease progression, from a patient treated with ibrutinib. The receptor source for this set is a human donor with chronic lymphocytic leukemia. Both conserved end residues are part of each CDR3. A D gene is named only where the DNA matches it firmly. Size is stated for part of the rows, as once, few or many counts, or as a class when the clone is expanded.

clone size	D gene	J gene	V gene	CDR3 length	CDR3 DNA	CDR3 protein
NA	TRBD2	TRBJ2-3	TRBV5-1	16	TGCGCCAGCAGCGGGAGGACTAGCGGGAGCCCAGATACGCAGTATTTT	CASSGRTSGSPDTQYF
NA	TRBD2	TRBJ2-5	TRBV5-1	13	TGCGCCAGCAGCCTTCGACAGCGGGGGGCCCAGTACTTC	CASSLRQRGAQYF
NA	TRBD2	TRBJ2-1	TRBV5-1	16	TGCGCCAGCAGCTCAGAACTAGCGGGGGGGCTCAATGAGCAGTTCTTC	CASSSELAGGLNEQFF
NA	NA	TRBJ2-7	TRBV5-1	14	TGCGCCAGCAGCTTGAGGGTAACGTCCTACGAGCAGTACTTC	CASSLRVTSYEQYF
NA	NA	TRBJ2-1	TRBV6-5	12	TGTGCCAGCAGTTACTCTGTCGACGAGCAGTTCTTC	CASSYSVDEQFF
NA	TRBD1	TRBJ1-2	TRBV15	18	TGTGCCACCAGCAGAGAAAAGGCAGGGGGCACTGCTAACTATGGCTACACCTTC	CATSREKAGGTANYGYTF
NA	NA	TRBJ1-2	TRBV13	14	TGTGCCAGCAGCCCCCCAGGGAGTGACTATGGCTACACCTTC	CASSPPGSDYGYTF
once	TRBD1	TRBJ1-1	TRBV2	14	TGTGCCAGCAGTGATCGGGACAGGGGCACTGAAGCTTTCTTT	CASSDRDRGTEAFF
NA	TRBD2	TRBJ2-1	TRBV7-2	17	TGTGCCAGCAGCTTAGTAGCGGGGGGGGACTCCTACAATGAGCAGTTCTTC	CASSLVAGGDSYNEQFF
NA	TRBD2	TRBJ2-1	TRBV29-1	13	TGCAGCGGGAGCGGGGGACGGGGTGGTGAGCAGTTCTTC	CSGSGGRGGEQFF
NA	TRBD2	TRBJ2-4	TRBV2	13	TGTGCCAGCAGTGAAGCTGCGGGGGTACGACAGTACTTC	CASSEAAGVRQYF
NA	TRBD1	TRBJ1-6	TRBV7-6	15	TGTGCCAGCAGCTTATCACAGGGGCTAAATTCACCCCTCCACTTT	CASSLSQGLNSPLHF
NA	NA	TRBJ1-1	TRBV7-2	13	TGTGCCAGCAGCCGCTTCAGGGGCGCTGAAGCTTTCTTT	CASSRFRGAEAFF
NA	TRBD2	TRBJ2-6	TRBV12-5	23	TGTGCTAGTGGTTTGGTTAGGGGCTTGACCGAGGGAGGGACGGTCTCTGGGGCCAACGTCCTGACTTTC	CASGLVRGLTEGGTVSGANVLTF
NA	NA	TRBJ1-4	TRBV25-1	15	TGTGCCAGCAGCCAAGGGGGGACCGCTAATGAAAAACTGTTTTTT	CASSQGGTANEKLFF
NA	NA	TRBJ1-2	TRBV11-2	14	TGTGCCAGCAGCTTAGTACCGCAGGGCTATGGCTACACCTTC	CASSLVPQGYGYTF
NA	TRBD2	TRBJ2-3	TRBV7-9	17	TGTGCCAGCAGCCCCTATGGAGCGGGGGCCGTCACAGATACGCAGTATTTT	CASSPYGAGAVTDTQYF
NA	NA	TRBJ1-4	TRBV2	14	TGTGCCAGCAGACAGGGTCTAGCTAATGAAAAACTGTTTTTT	CASRQGLANEKLFF
NA	NA	TRBJ1-6	TRBV25-1	17	TGTGCCAGCAGTGAAACTCGTCCAGGACCTAATAATTCACCCCTCCACTTT	CASSETRPGPNNSPLHF
large	NA	TRBJ1-1	TRBV13	12	TGTGCCAGCAGCGGTCCGGGAGGCGAAGCTTTCTTT	CASSGPGGEAFF
NA	NA	TRBJ1-1	TRBV5-1	14	TGCGCCAGCAGCTTGGAGGGCAGGAGTACTGAAGCTTTCTTT	CASSLEGRSTEAFF
once	TRBD2	TRBJ2-3	TRBV9	16	TGTGCCAGCAGCGTAGTAGCGGGGGGGCCTAAAGATACGCAGTATTTT	CASSVVAGGPKDTQYF
NA	NA	TRBJ1-1	TRBV10-1	15	TGCGCCAGCAGTGAGTTACGGGGGAGAGGTACTGAAGCTTTCTTT	CASSELRGRGTEAFF
NA	NA	TRBJ2-5	TRBV11-3	13	TGTGCCAGCAGCTCCCATGGGGGGGAGACCCAGTACTTC	CASSSHGGETQYF
NA	TRBD1	TRBJ1-6	TRBV7-9	14	TGTGCCAGCAGCCAAGACAGGGGAGATTCACCCCTCCACTTT	CASSQDRGDSPLHF
NA	TRBD2	TRBJ2-3	TRBV7-9	15	TGTGCCAGCAGCTTAGTAGCGGGGGCCCAAGATACGCAGTATTTT	CASSLVAGAQDTQYF
NA	NA	TRBJ2-4	TRBV11-2	12	TGTGCCAGCACCTCCTCGGGGTACATTCAGTACTTC	CASTSSGYIQYF
NA	NA	TRBJ1-6	TRBV27	16	TGTGCCAGCAGTTCCCGGGACGGCACACGCAATTCACCCCTCCACTTT	CASSSRDGTRNSPLHF
NA	TRBD2	TRBJ2-5	TRBV10-3	14	TGTGCCACCAGGACTAGCGGGGGCCAAGAGACCCAGTACTTC	CATRTSGGQETQYF
NA	TRBD1	TRBJ2-2	TRBV2	14	TGTGCCAGCGTTGGGACAGCAAACACCGGGGAGCTGTTTTTT	CASVGTANTGELFF